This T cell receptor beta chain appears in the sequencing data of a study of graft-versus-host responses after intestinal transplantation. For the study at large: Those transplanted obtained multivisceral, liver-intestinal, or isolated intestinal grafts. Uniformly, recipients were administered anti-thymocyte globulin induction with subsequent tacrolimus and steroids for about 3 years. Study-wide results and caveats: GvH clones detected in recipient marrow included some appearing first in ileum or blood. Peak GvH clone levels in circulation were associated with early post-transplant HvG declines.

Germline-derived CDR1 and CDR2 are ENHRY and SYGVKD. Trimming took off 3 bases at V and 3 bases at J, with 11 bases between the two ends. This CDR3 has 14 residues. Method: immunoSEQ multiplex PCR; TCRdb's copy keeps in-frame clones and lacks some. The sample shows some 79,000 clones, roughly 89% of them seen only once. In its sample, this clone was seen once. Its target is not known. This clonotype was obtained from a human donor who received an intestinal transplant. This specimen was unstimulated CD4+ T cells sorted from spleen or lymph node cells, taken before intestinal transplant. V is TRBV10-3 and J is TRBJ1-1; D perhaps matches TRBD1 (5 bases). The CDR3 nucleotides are TGTGCCATCAGTGAAGGAGGGGTCGACACTGAAGCTTTCTTT. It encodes CAISEGGVDTEAFF.